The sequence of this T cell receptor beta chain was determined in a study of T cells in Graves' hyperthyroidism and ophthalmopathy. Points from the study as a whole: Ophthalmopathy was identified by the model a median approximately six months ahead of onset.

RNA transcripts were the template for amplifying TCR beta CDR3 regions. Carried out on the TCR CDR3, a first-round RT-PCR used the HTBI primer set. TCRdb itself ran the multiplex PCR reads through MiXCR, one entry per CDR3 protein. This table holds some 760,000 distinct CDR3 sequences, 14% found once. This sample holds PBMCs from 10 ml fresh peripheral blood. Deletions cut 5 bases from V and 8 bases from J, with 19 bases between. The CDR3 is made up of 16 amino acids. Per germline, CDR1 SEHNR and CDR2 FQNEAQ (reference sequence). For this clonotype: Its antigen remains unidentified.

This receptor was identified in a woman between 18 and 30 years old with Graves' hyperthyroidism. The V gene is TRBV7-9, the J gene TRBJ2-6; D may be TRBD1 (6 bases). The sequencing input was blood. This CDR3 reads CASSVHRGGETNVLTF. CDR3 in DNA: TGTGCCAGCAGCGTCCACCGAGGGGGAGAAACCAACGTCCTGACTTTC.